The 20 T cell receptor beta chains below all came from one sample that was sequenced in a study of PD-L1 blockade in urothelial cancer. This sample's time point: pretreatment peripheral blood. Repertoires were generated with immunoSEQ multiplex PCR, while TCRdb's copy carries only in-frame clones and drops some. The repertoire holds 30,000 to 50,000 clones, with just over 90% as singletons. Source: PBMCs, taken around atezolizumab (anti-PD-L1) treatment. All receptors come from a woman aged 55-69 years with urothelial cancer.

This CDR3 is CSVLAGGSYEQYF. In nucleotides, the CDR3 is TGCAGCGTTCTAGCGGGAGGTTCCTACGAGCAGTACTTC. The chain employs TRBV29-1 and TRBJ2-7, with 11 positions matching TRBD2. Germline CDR1 is SQVTM and CDR2 is ANQGSEA. This CDR3 has 13 residues. V lost 5 bases to trimming and J lost 1 base; unmatched junction nucleotides: 1.

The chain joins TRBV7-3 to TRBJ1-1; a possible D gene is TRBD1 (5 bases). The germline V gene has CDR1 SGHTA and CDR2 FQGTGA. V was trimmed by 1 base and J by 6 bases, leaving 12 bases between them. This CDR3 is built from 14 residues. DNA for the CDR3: TGTGCCAGCAGCTTAAATGGGGGGGGGTCTGAAGCTTTCTTT. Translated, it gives CASSLNGGGSEAFF.

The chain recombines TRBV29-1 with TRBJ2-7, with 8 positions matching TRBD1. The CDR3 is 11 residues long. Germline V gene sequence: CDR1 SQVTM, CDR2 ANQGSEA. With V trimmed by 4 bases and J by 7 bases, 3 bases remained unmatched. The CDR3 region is CSVVDRGEQYF. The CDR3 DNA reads TGCAGCGTTGTAGACAGGGGTGAGCAGTACTTC.

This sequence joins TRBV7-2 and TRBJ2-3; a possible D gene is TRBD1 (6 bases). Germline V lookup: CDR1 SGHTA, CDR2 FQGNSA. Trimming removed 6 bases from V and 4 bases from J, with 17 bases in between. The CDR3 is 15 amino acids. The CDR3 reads CASREQGIWADTQYF. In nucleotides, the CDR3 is TGTGCCAGCAGGGAACAGGGTATCTGGGCAGATACGCAGTATTTT.

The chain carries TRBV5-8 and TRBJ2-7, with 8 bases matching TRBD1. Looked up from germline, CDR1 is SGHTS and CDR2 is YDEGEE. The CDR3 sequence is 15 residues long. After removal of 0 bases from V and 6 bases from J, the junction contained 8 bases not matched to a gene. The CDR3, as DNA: TGTGCCAGCAGCTTGGCCGGGACAGGTATCATCGAGCAGTACTTC. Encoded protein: CASSLAGTGIIEQYF. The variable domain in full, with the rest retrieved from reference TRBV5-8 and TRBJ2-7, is EAGVTQSPTHLIKTRGQQATLRCSPISGHTSVYWYQQALGLGLQFLLWYDEGEERNRGNFPPRFSGRQFPNYSSELNVNALELEDSALYLCASSLAGTGIIEQYFGPGTRLTVT.

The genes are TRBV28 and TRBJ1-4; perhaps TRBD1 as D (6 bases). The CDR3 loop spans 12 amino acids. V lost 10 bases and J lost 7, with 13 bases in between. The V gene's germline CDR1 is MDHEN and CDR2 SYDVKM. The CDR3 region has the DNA TGTGCCACTAAGGGGGTGGGTGAAAAACTGTTTTTT. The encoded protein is CATKGVGEKLFF.

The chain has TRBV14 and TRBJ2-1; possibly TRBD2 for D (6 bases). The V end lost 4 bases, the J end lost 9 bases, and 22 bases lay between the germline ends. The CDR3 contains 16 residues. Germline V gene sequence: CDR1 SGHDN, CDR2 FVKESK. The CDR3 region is CASSPTAGSPRGEQFF. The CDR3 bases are TGTGCCAGCAGCCCCACGGCGGGGAGTCCCCGGGGTGAGCAGTTCTTC. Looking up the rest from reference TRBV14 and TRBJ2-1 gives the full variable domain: EAGVTQFPSHSVIEKGQTVTLRCDPISGHDNLYWYRRVMGKEIKFLLHFVKESKQDESGMPNNRFLAERTGGTYSTLKVQPAELEDSGVYFCASSPTAGSPRGEQFFGPGTRLTVL.

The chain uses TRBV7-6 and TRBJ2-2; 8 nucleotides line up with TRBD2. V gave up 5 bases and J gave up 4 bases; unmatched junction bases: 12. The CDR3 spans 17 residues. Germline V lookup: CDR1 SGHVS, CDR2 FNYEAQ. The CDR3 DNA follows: TGTGCCAGCAGCACCGGCCCCGGGACTAGTATCACCGGGGAGCTGTTTTTT. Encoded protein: CASSTGPGTSITGELFF.

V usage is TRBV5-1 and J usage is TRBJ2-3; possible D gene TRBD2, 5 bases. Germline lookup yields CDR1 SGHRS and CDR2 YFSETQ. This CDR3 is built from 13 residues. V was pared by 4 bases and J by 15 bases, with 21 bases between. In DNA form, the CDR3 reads TGCGCCAGCAGCAAGGACTCTAGTAAAACCCTTTATTTT. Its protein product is CASSKDSSKTLYF.

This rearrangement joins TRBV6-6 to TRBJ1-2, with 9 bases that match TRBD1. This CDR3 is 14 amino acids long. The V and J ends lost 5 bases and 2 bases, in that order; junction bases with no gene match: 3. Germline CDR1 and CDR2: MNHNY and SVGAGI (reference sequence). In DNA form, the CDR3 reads TGTGCCAGCAGTGGGACAGGGATCAACTATGGCTACACCTTC. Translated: CASSGTGINYGYTF.

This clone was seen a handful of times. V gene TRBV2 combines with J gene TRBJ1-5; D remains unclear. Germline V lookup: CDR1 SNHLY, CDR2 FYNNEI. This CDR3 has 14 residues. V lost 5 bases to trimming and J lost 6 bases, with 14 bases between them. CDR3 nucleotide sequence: TGTGCCAGCAGTCCAAATCTGGGCGCTCAGCCCCAGCATTTT. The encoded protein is CASSPNLGAQPQHF.

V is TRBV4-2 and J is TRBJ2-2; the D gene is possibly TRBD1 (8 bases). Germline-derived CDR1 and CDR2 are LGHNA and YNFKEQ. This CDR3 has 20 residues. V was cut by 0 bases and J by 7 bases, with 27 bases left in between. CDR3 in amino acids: CASSQEATGGLAGANGELFF. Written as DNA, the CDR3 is TGTGCCAGCAGCCAAGAGGCAACAGGGGGATTGGCGGGAGCTAACGGGGAGCTGTTTTTT.

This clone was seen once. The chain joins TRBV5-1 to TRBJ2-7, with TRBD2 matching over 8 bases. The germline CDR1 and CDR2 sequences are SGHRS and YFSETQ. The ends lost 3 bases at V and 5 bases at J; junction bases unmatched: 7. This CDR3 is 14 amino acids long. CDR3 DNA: TGCGCCAGCAGCTCCCGACTAGCGATAGACGAGCAGTACTTC. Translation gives CASSSRLAIDEQYF.

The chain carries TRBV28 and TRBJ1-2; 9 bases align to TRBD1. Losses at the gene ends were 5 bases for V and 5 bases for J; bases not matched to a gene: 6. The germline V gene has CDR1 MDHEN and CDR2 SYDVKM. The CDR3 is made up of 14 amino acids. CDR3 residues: CASSPTGGAYGYTF. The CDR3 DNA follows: TGTGCCAGCAGTCCTACAGGGGGCGCTTATGGCTACACCTTC.

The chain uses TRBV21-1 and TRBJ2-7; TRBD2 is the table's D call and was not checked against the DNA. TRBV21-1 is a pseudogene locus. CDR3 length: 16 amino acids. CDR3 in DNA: TGTGCCAGCAGCGAAATAGCGGGGGGGAGCTCCTACGAGCAGTACTTC. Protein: CASSEIAGGSSYEQYF.

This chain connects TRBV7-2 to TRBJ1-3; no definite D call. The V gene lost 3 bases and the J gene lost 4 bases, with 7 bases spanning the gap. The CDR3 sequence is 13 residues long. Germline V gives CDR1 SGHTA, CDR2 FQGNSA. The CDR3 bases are TGTGCCAGCAGCTTTACGGGAGGAAACACCATATATTTT. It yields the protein CASSFTGGNTIYF.

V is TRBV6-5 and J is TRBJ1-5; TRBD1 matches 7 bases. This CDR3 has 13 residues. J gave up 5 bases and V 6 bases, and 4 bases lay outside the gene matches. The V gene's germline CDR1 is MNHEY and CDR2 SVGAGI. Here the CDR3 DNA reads TGTGCCAGCAGGGGACAGAATCATCAGCCCCAGCATTTT. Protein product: CASRGQNHQPQHF.

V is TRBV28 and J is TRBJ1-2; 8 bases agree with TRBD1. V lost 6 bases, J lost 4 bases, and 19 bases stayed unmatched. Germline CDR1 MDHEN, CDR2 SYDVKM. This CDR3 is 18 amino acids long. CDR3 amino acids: CASRPTSFDRGLPYGYTF. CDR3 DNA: TGTGCCAGCAGACCCACATCCTTCGACAGGGGACTCCCCTATGGCTACACCTTC.

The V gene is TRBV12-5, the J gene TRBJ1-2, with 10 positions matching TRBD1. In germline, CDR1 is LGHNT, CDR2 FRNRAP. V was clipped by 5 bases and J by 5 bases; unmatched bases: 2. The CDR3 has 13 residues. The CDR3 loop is CASGPDRGYGYTF. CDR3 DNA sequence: TGTGCTAGTGGTCCGGACAGGGGGTATGGCTACACCTTC.

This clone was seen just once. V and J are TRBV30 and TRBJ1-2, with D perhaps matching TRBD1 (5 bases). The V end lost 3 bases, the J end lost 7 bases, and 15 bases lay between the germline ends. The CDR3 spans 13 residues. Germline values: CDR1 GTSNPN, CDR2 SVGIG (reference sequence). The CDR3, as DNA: TGTGCCTGGAGACTGGGGCAGGGCTGTGGCTACACCTTC. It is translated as CAWRLGQGCGYTF.